What follows are 15 T cell receptor beta chains derived from one specimen sequenced in a study of T cells and Merkel cell carcinoma outcomes. Libraries were prepared by immunoSEQ multiplex PCR; TCRdb keeps only in-frame clonotypes and omits some of them. The sample shows about 15,000 clones, roughly 89% of them seen only once. Sequencing was done on a sample of tumor tissue from Merkel cell carcinoma. The receptor source for this set is a human donor with Merkel cell carcinoma.

J is TRBJ2-1 and V is TRBV9; D gene unclear. There are 13 residues in the CDR3. V was cut by 0 bases and J by 6 bases, with 7 bases left in between. Germline V CDR1 and CDR2: SGDLS, YYNGEE. The CDR3 reads CASSVGQTNEQFF. The DNA for the CDR3 is TGTGCCAGCAGCGTAGGTCAAACCAATGAGCAGTTCTTC.

This clone was counted only a few times. J is TRBJ2-3 and V is TRBV7-9; D is possibly TRBD1 (6 bases). The germline gives CDR1 SEHNR, CDR2 FQNEAQ (reference sequence). V shed 5 bases and J shed 0 bases, with 12 bases lying between them. The CDR3 extends over 15 amino acids. CDR3 residues: CASSKGQLSTDTQYF. As DNA, the CDR3 is TGTGCCAGCAGCAAAGGACAGTTGAGCACAGATACGCAGTATTTT. Full variable domain (rest looked up from reference TRBV7-9 and TRBJ2-3): DTGVSQNPRHKITKRGQNVTFRCDPISEHNRLYWYRQTLGQGPEFLTYFQNEAQLEKSRLLSDRFSAERPKGSFSTLEIQRTEQGDSAMYLCASSKGQLSTDTQYFGPGTRLTVL.

The chain joins TRBV2 to TRBJ2-5; TRBD1 might be the D (5 bases). CDR3 length: 14 amino acids. The germline gives CDR1 SNHLY, CDR2 FYNNEI. V lost 2 bases, J lost 3 bases, and 10 bases lay in between. DNA of the CDR3: TGTGCCAGCAGTGAATCATCAGGGAAAGAGACCCAGTACTTC. It is translated as CASSESSGKETQYF.

This clone was counted once. The chain links TRBV5-6 to TRBJ2-3; unclear D gene. The CDR3 is made up of 14 amino acids. Trimming took 3 bases from V and 1 from J, leaving 9 bases between them. From germline, CDR1 is SGHDT and CDR2 YYEEEE. The CDR3 loop is CASSSSLGTDTQYF. The CDR3 DNA reads as TGTGCCAGCAGCTCATCTCTGGGCACAGATACGCAGTATTTT.

V gene TRBV10-1 combines with J gene TRBJ2-5, with 7 bases that match TRBD1. From germline, CDR1 is WNHNN and CDR2 SYGVQD (reference sequence). V lost 10 bases to trimming and J lost 3 bases; unmatched junction nucleotides: 5. This CDR3 spans 12 amino acids. The CDR3: CAIQGKKETQYF. The CDR3 DNA sequence: TGCGCCATACAGGGGAAAAAAGAGACCCAGTACTTC.

This clone was counted a few times. V and J are TRBV5-6 and TRBJ2-3; TRBD2 matches 13 bases. The CDR3 length is 15 residues. Germline lookup yields CDR1 SGHDT and CDR2 YYEEEE. V lost 4 bases, J lost 6 bases, and 5 bases stayed unmatched. The CDR3 region has the DNA TGTGCCAGCAGCAGGACTAGCGGGAGTAGGGATACGCAGTATTTT. This translates into CASSRTSGSRDTQYF.

The chain combines TRBV5-4 with TRBJ2-7; the match to TRBD2 covers 11 bases. The CDR3 contains 15 residues. CDR1 and CDR2 (germline): SGHNT, YYREEE (reference sequence). The junction had 4 bases not matched to a gene; V was cut back by 5 bases and J by 0 bases. The CDR3 nucleotides are TGTGCCAGCAGTTCAACTAGCGGGAGCTCCTACGAGCAGTACTTC. This gives the protein CASSSTSGSSYEQYF.

In this sample, this clone turned up once. The chain employs TRBV4-3 and TRBJ2-1, with D perhaps matching TRBD1 or TRBD2 (6 bases each). Germline lookup yields CDR1 LGHNA and CDR2 YSLEER. The CDR3 has 14 residues. The V end was cut by 4 bases, the J end by 5 bases, with 12 bases between. CDR3 sequence (DNA): TGCGCCAGCAGCCCGGGGGCCCGGGACAATGAGCAGTTCTTC. Translation: CASSPGARDNEQFF.

This clone showed up just once. V gene TRBV29-1 combines with J gene TRBJ2-3; 12 positions agree with TRBD2. After removal of 1 base from V and 6 bases from J, the junction contained 5 bases not matched to a gene. The CDR3 runs to 15 residues. The germline CDR1 and CDR2 sequences are SQVTM and ANQGSEA. CDR3 coding DNA: TGCAGCGTTGAAGGAGGGACTAGCGGGTCGGATACGCAGTATTTT. It codes for CSVEGGTSGSDTQYF.

J is TRBJ2-1 and V is TRBV7-3; D not certain. This CDR3 comprises 15 residues. V was cut by 5 bases and J by 5 bases, with 16 bases left in between. Germline V gene data show CDR1 as SGHTA and CDR2 as FQGTGA. CDR3 sequence (DNA): TGTGCCAGCAGCCGCACTCTGAGTATGAACAATGAGCAGTTCTTC. It yields the protein CASSRTLSMNNEQFF.

Concerning this clone itself: The same CDR3 arises from other DNA sequences in this sample as well. The chain couples TRBV5-4 to TRBJ1-2, with D unresolved. With 1 base removed from V and 2 bases from J, the gap between germline ends came to 9 bases. CDR1 SGHNT and CDR2 YYREEE come from the germline V gene (reference sequence). This CDR3 has 14 amino acids. The CDR3 spells CASSLPQRNYGYTF. The CDR3 DNA follows: TGTGCCAGCAGCTTGCCACAGAGAAACTATGGCTACACCTTC.

The rearrangement uses TRBV30 and TRBJ2-2; 9 bases are a match to TRBD1. The V and J ends lost 4 bases and 4 bases, in that order; junction bases with no gene match: 7. This CDR3 is 15 amino acids long. Per germline, CDR1 GTSNPN and CDR2 SVGIG (reference sequence). The CDR3 sequence: CAWTGTGIFTGELFF. CDR3 DNA sequence: TGTGCCTGGACCGGGACAGGGATTTTCACCGGGGAGCTGTTTTTT.

In DNA, the CDR3 is TGTGCCAGCAGCCAACAGGGGCTGTACTATGGCTACACCTTC. Its protein is CASSQQGLYYGYTF. The chain joins TRBV4-2 to TRBJ1-2; D possibly corresponds to TRBD1 (6 bases). From germline, CDR1 is LGHNA and CDR2 YNFKEQ. V was cut by 2 bases and J by 3 bases, with 10 bases left in between. CDR3 length: 14 residues.

The rearrangement links TRBV9 to TRBJ2-7; 10 positions match TRBD2. Germline V gives CDR1 SGDLS, CDR2 YYNGEE. The CDR3 is made up of 17 amino acids. V lost 4 bases, J lost 0 bases, and 10 bases stayed unmatched. CDR3 amino acids: CASSPKTGTSASYEQYF. CDR3 sequence (DNA): TGTGCCAGCAGCCCAAAGACAGGGACTAGCGCCTCCTACGAGCAGTACTTC.

Comment on this clone: An end of the junction does not agree with germline; a read error may underlie this. J is TRBJ1-2 and V is TRBV18, with D hard to call. Germline lookup yields CDR1 KGHSH and CDR2 LQKENI. The length of the CDR3 is 15 residues. This chain's CDR3 is CASLPPSLGRNGYTF. In nucleotides, the CDR3 is TGTGCCAGCTTACCACCTAGTTTAGGACGGAATGGCTACACCTTC.